A single TCR beta chain is shown here with its context. This record belongs to a study of blood T cell repertoires in COVID-19. The CDR3 covers 15 residues. CDR1 and CDR2 (germline): LNHDA, SQIVND (reference sequence). The trim removed 3 bases at V and 9 bases at J, leaving 7 bases unmatched. Libraries were prepared by immunoSEQ multiplex PCR; TCRdb keeps only in-frame clonotypes and omits some of them. Among around 84,000 clones listed, over 70% were seen once. Sample: peripheral blood. This sequence originates from a middle-aged woman with active or convalescent COVID-19. J is TRBJ1-6 and V is TRBV19; 8 nucleotides agree with TRBD1. CDR3 nucleotides: TGTGCCAGTAGTATCGGGCAGGGGGCCGGTTCACCCCTCCACTTT. This codes for CASSIGQGAGSPLHF. The variable domain in full, with the rest retrieved from reference TRBV19 and TRBJ1-6, is DGGITQSPKYLFRKEGQNVTLSCEQNLNHDAMYWYRQDPGQGLRLIYYSQIVNDFQKGDIAEGYSVSREKKESFPLTVTSAQKNPTAFYLCASSIGQGAGSPLHFGNGTRLTVT.